This T cell receptor (beta chain) is from a study of Ad26.COV2.S vaccination and SARS-CoV-2 variants. Indicated treatment: roughly 20 received Ad26.COV2.S at low or high dose, single or two shots; about 5 received placebo; per-sample allocation not given. Each sample was drawn 63 days after the first injection (of vaccine or placebo). TCRdb's copy holds only in-frame clones and misses some; the assay was immunoSEQ multiplex PCR. The profile covers 350,000 to 500,000 clones, with roughly 88% appearing a single time and approximately 4% taken by the ten largest. The CDR3 is 14 residues long. The germline CDR1 and CDR2 sequences are LGHDT and YNNKEL (reference sequence). The V end lost 6 bases, the J end lost 0 bases, and 11 bases lay between the germline ends.

The sequence derives from a person between 18 and 59 years old who received the Ad26.COV2.S COVID-19 vaccine or a placebo. This specimen was peripheral blood, taken in a trial of Ad26.COV2.S vaccine versus placebo. The genes are TRBV3-1 (or the pseudogene TRBV3-2) and TRBJ2-5, with a weak D call TRBD1 (5 bases). CDR3 region: CASRPPDNQETQYF. Written as DNA, the CDR3 is TGTGCCAGCAGACCACCGGACAACCAAGAGACCCAGTACTTC.